Listed below are T cell receptor beta chains from one sample, sequenced in a study of regulatory T cells in long-lasting Graves disease. TCRdb re-analysed the multiplex PCR reads in MiXCR, keeping a single row per CDR3 protein. The sample yields roughly 420,000 distinct CDR3 sequences, about 15% seen once. A further study also used this sample, focusing on T cells in Graves' hyperthyroidism and ophthalmopathy.

The starting material was peripheral blood mononuclear cells (PBMCs), obtained at new diagnosis, from a patient treated with antithyroid drugs. The receptors here all came from a woman aged 18-35 years with Graves disease. Each CDR3 is given with its conserved first and last residue. The D gene is left open where the match is weak. A row's size may be missing; if present it is once, few, many or a size class.

d_call	clone_size	v_call	j_call	cdr3_aa	cdr3_nt
-	many	TRBV30	TRBJ1-4	CAWMGGGGDEKLFF	TGTGCCTGGATGGGAGGAGGGGGGGATGAAAAACTGTTTTTT
TRBD1	few	TRBV12-3/TRBV12-4	TRBJ2-1	CASSLFGTGRGNEQFF	TGTGCCAGCAGTTTATTCGGGACAGGGAGGGGCAATGAGCAGTTCTTC
TRBD1	few	TRBV20-1	TRBJ2-7	CSAATDRGYEQYF	TGCAGTGCGGCCACGGACAGGGGCTACGAGCAGTACTTC
TRBD1	many	TRBV13	TRBJ1-1	CASRIQGRTEAFF	TGTGCCAGCAGGATACAGGGGAGGACTGAAGCTTTCTTT
TRBD2	many	TRBV5-1	TRBJ2-1	CASSLLAGESYNEQFF	TGCGCCAGCAGCTTGCTAGCGGGCGAATCTTACAATGAGCAGTTCTTC
-	few	TRBV6-5	TRBJ1-4	CASSYGDSTNEKLFF	TGTGCCAGCAGTTACGGCGACTCAACTAATGAAAAACTGTTTTTT
-	few	TRBV7-6	TRBJ2-5	CASSQSTSSDRTGETQYF	TGTGCCAGCAGCCAATCTACCTCTAGCGACCGTACTGGGGAGACCCAGTACTTC
-	many	TRBV20-1	TRBJ2-1	CSASRVASFNEQFF	TGCAGTGCTAGTAGGGTAGCCAGTTTCAATGAGCAGTTCTTC
-	many	TRBV20-1	TRBJ2-1	CSTDRGPYNEQFF	TGCAGTACGGATCGGGGGCCCTACAATGAGCAGTTCTTC
TRBD1	few	TRBV28	TRBJ1-2	CASLDRGLGYGYTF	TGTGCCAGTCTGGACAGGGGGCTTGGCTATGGCTACACCTTC
-	-	TRBV27	TRBJ1-4	CASRDGGFANEKLFF	TGTGCCAGCAGGGATGGGGGGTTCGCTAATGAAAAACTGTTTTTT
-	many	TRBV13	TRBJ2-1	CASSIAKDPVEFF	TGTGCCAGCAGTATCGCGAAAGATCCGGTGGAGTTCTTC
TRBD2	-	TRBV12-3/TRBV12-4	TRBJ2-7	CASSLASGRNYEQYF	TGTGCCAGCAGTTTAGCTAGCGGGAGGAACTACGAGCAGTACTTC
TRBD2	-	TRBV20-1	TRBJ2-5	CSASGTSGRRLGNEQYF	TGCAGTGCTAGTGGGACTAGCGGGAGACGATTGGGTAATGAGCAGTACTTC
TRBD1	many	TRBV12-3/TRBV12-4	TRBJ2-7	CASSPTGGLYEQYF	TGTGCCAGCAGCCCGACAGGGGGCCTCTACGAGCAGTACTTC
TRBD1	many	TRBV20-1	TRBJ1-2	CSALSDRARSYTF	TGCAGTGCCCTATCTGACAGGGCGAGGAGCTACACCTTC
-	-	TRBV5-1	TRBJ2-7	CASSLGNPYEQYF	TGCGCCAGCAGCCTAGGTAACCCCTACGAGCAGTACTTC
TRBD2	few	TRBV20-1	TRBJ2-4	CSARDSGRAGAKNIQYF	TGCAGTGCTAGAGACAGCGGGAGGGCCGGAGCCAAAAACATTCAGTACTTC